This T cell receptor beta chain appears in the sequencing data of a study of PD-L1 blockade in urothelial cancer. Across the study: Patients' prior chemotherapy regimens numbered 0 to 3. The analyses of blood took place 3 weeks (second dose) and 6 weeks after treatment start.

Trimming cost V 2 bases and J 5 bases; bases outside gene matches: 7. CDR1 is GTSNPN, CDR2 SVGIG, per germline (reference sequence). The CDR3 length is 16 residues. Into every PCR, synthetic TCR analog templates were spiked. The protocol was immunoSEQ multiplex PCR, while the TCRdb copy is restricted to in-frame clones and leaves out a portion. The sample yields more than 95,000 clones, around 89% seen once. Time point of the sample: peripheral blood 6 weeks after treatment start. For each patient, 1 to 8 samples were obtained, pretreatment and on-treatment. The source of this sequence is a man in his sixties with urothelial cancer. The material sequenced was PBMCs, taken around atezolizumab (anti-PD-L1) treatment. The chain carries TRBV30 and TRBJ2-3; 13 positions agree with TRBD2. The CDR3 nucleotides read TGTGCCTGGAGTCGAGGACTAGCGGGAGAAGTAGATACGCAGTATTTT. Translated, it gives CAWSRGLAGEVDTQYF.